The clone carrying this T cell receptor (beta chain) was detected only a few times. What it binds is not known. Synthetic templates analogous to TCR were spiked into all PCRs individually. Profiling relied on immunoSEQ multiplex PCR, and the TCRdb table lists in-frame clones only, not all of them. The sample has 50,000 or so clones; 86% are singletons. This specimen comes from a study of PD-L1 blockade in urothelial cancer. For the study at large: Patients commenced intravenous atezolizumab, 1,200 mg every 3 weeks, in 2014. Blood samples had a median of approximately 150,000 T cells, 83,000 or so unique TCRs, and clonality 0.08 to 0.09.

The study, taken as a whole, reports: Pretreatment peripheral blood TCR clonality that fell below the median predicted better survival among the patients studied.

Germline lookup yields CDR1 SNHLY and CDR2 FYNNEI. The CDR3 runs to 15 residues. V shed 1 base and J shed 5 bases, with 14 bases lying between them. The TCR comes from a man aged 60 to 75 with urothelial cancer. Here the sequenced sample was PBMCs, taken around atezolizumab (anti-PD-L1) treatment. The chain recombines TRBV2 with TRBJ1-2; D might be TRBD1 (6 bases). CDR3 residues: CASSEEQGGLYGYTF. CDR3 DNA: TGTGCCAGCAGTGAAGAACAGGGCGGCCTGTATGGCTACACCTTC.